This T cell receptor beta chain was profiled in a study of shared clonotypes between healthy human individuals. Sequencing was performed with immunoSEQ multiplex PCR; in TCRdb, only in-frame clones are kept and a portion is missing. The sample shows approximately 320,000 clones, around 86% of them seen only once. General study results and limits: A few donors had around 5% of their naive CD4 clonotypes in common.

In regard to this clone: The antigen remains undetermined. The identical CDR3 is also encoded by other nucleotide sequences in the sample.

The sequencing sample was made of memory CD8+ T cells sorted from blood. The sample's subset: CD45RO+ cells pooled with CCR7-negative TemRA cells. The sequence derives from a man aged 18 to 29 in good health.

CDR3 region: CASSLGGEQYF. The CDR3 coding sequence is TGTGCCAGCAGCTTGGGAGGAGAGCAGTACTTC. V gene TRBV27 combines with J gene TRBJ2-7, with a possible D match to TRBD2 (6 bases). Between the trimmed V and J ends, which lost 6 bases and 7 bases, there was a span of 10 bases. This CDR3 has 11 residues. Per the germline V gene, CDR1 is MNHEY and CDR2 is SMNVEV (reference sequence).